The clone carrying this T cell receptor beta chain has at least ten counts. The use of a sample-barcoded 5' primer and a J-beta primer mix characterized a second PCR of about 7 to 12 cycles. One entry per CDR3 protein results from TCRdb running MiXCR on the 5' RACE reads. This sample has 630,000 or so distinct CDR3 sequences, with roughly 31% found just once. This sample is part of a study of blood T cells in healthy people across ages. V was pared by 3 bases and J by 3 bases, with 12 bases between. The CDR3 has 15 residues. Germline CDR1 LGHDT, CDR2 YNNKEL (reference sequence). Sequencing input: blood. The source is a woman of 80 years or more in good health. The J gene is TRBJ1-5, the V gene TRBV3-1; possible D gene TRBD1, 5 bases. Written as DNA, the CDR3 is TGTGCCAGCAGCCAGGCGGGGCAGGCCAATCAGCCCCAGCATTTT. Protein product: CASSQAGQANQPQHF.